A selection of T cell receptor beta chains follows, all from one sample in a study of blood T cell repertoires in COVID-19. Sequenced by immunoSEQ multiplex PCR; TCRdb stores in-frame clones only, minus some. The repertoire holds 150,000 to 160,000 clones, with approximately 83% as singletons. Sequenced: peripheral blood. These TCRs come from a woman in her sixties with COVID-19, enrolled during active disease. The CDR3 runs from the conserved cysteine through the conserved F or W. A D gene is named only where the DNA matches it firmly. Clone size is stated in some rows and not others, as once, few, many or a class when expanded.

CDR3 length,J gene,clone size,D gene,V gene,CDR3 DNA,CDR3 protein
16,TRBJ1-1,NA,NA,TRBV18,TGTGCCAGCTCACCACGGGAGACAGGAGGGAACACTGAAGCTTTCTTT,CASSPRETGGNTEAFF
12,TRBJ1-6,NA,NA,TRBV29-1,TGCAGCGTATTGACAGATAATTCACCCCTCCACTTT,CSVLTDNSPLHF
11,TRBJ2-2,NA,NA,TRBV10-3,TGTGCCATCAGTCAAACCGGGGAGCTGTTTTTT,CAISQTGELFF
13,TRBJ2-1,NA,NA,TRBV6-5,TGTGCCAGCAGGGACAGCCATGAAGATGAGCAGTTCTTC,CASRDSHEDEQFF
12,TRBJ2-5,NA,NA,TRBV12-3/TRBV12-4,TGTGCCAGCAGCCCACAGGTGTATACCCAGTACTTC,CASSPQVYTQYF
18,TRBJ2-1,NA,TRBD2,TRBV29-1,TGCAGCGTTGAGTCGACAATTAATGGACACACGGGGGGCAATGAGCAGTTCTTC,CSVESTINGHTGGNEQFF
18,TRBJ2-3,NA,TRBD2,TRBV10-2,TGCGCCAGCAAGCAGACTAGCGGGAGGGCCCGGAGCACAGATACGCAGTATTTT,CASKQTSGRARSTDTQYF
19,TRBJ2-3,NA,TRBD2,TRBV19,TGTGCCAGTAGTACCCTCGCCCCCGGGGTGAGGACTAGCCCAGGTACGCAGTATTTT,CASSTLAPGVRTSPGTQYF
14,TRBJ1-2,NA,NA,TRBV19,TGTGCCAGTAGTACCTATCCCGGGGACTATGGCTACACCTTC,CASSTYPGDYGYTF
15,TRBJ2-7,NA,TRBD2,TRBV9,TGTGCCAGCAGCGTCAACGCGGGAGGGCCCTACGAGCAGTACTTC,CASSVNAGGPYEQYF
15,TRBJ2-3,NA,TRBD2,TRBV7-7,TGTGCTAGCAGCCCTAGCGGGAGTGGGCCAGATACGCAGTATTTT,CASSPSGSGPDTQYF
16,TRBJ2-5,NA,TRBD2,TRBV29-1,TGCAGCGTCGCCCCTACGCTAGCGGGGGGGCGGGAGACCCAGTACTTC,CSVAPTLAGGRETQYF
18,TRBJ2-7,few,NA,TRBV7-9,TGTGCCAGCAGCTTCGGGGGACAGGGAAGCGGGAGGGCGAACGAGCAGTACTTC,CASSFGGQGSGRANEQYF
12,TRBJ1-1,NA,NA,TRBV5-1,TGCGCCAGCAGCCCCAGGGGAACTGAAGCTTTCTTT,CASSPRGTEAFF
17,TRBJ1-2,NA,NA,TRBV5-1,TGCGCCAGCAGCTCGGGCAGGGAAGGCGCCTTTAACTATGGCTACACCTTC,CASSSGREGAFNYGYTF
14,TRBJ1-1,NA,NA,TRBV6-1,TGTGCCAGCAGTGAGCTCAGGGAAGTCACTGAAGCTTTCTTT,CASSELREVTEAFF
14,TRBJ1-1,NA,NA,TRBV15,TGTGCCACCAGCAGAGATACGGTGAACACTGAAGCTTTCTTT,CATSRDTVNTEAFF
14,TRBJ1-2,NA,TRBD1,TRBV19,TGTGCCAGTACTTCCAGGGGGATAAACTATGGCTACACCTTC,CASTSRGINYGYTF
17,TRBJ1-5,few,TRBD1,TRBV7-2,TGTGCCAGCAGCTTAGCGGGACAGGGGGCGCGGAATCAGCCCCAGCATTTT,CASSLAGQGARNQPQHF
14,TRBJ1-6,NA,NA,TRBV9,TGTGCCAGCAGCGTACAGTGGAGGGATTCACCCCTCCACTTT,CASSVQWRDSPLHF